Here is one TCR beta chain with its context. No antigen is known for it. These data originate in a study of OX40 agonist ivuxolimab in advanced cancers. Study at large: Three patients got partial responses; one had hepatocellular carcinoma and two had cutaneous melanoma.

Peripheral blood came from all dose cohorts at three timepoints. Repertoires were generated with immunoSEQ multiplex PCR, while TCRdb's copy carries only in-frame clones and drops some. The repertoire holds some 21,000 clones, 70% to 85% seen once, with around 29% in the top ten. General observations from the study: Dose levels from 0.1 to 3.0 mg/kg saw CD4+ and CD8+ blood T cells expand clonally by week 6. In CD8+ T cells, expanded clones were on average more numerous than in CD4+.

Trimming took 4 bases from V and 6 from J, leaving 10 bases between them. This CDR3 has 13 residues. CDR1 is PRHDT, CDR2 FYEKMQ, per germline (reference sequence). V usage is TRBV13 and J usage is TRBJ2-1; no definite D call. This clonotype originated in an adult with an advanced solid tumor such as melanoma, head and neck, liver or kidney cancer. Material: CD4+ or CD8+ T cells sorted from blood, obtained in a trial of the OX40 agonist ivuxolimab. CDR3 residues: CASSSPPANEQFF. The CDR3 DNA reads TGTGCCAGCAGCTCGCCTCCAGCCAATGAGCAGTTCTTC.